What follows describes a single TCR beta chain. Different DNA sequences within this sample yield the same CDR3. This specimen comes from a study of blood T cell repertoires in COVID-19. Per germline, CDR1 MNHEY and CDR2 SVGAGI. This CDR3 comprises 13 residues. V trimming: 2 bases; J trimming: 8 bases; junction bases outside the gene matches: 1. Sequencing used immunoSEQ multiplex PCR; TCRdb keeps in-frame clones, though not all of them. The sample records about 36,000 clones, roughly 80% being singletons. The clonotype originates from a man in his fifties or sixties with active COVID-19. What was sequenced was peripheral blood. J is TRBJ1-2 and V is TRBV6-5; 11 nucleotides line up with TRBD1. The CDR3 coding sequence is TGTGCCAGCAGTTACCGGACAGGGGGCGGCTACACCTTC. Protein product: CASSYRTGGGYTF.